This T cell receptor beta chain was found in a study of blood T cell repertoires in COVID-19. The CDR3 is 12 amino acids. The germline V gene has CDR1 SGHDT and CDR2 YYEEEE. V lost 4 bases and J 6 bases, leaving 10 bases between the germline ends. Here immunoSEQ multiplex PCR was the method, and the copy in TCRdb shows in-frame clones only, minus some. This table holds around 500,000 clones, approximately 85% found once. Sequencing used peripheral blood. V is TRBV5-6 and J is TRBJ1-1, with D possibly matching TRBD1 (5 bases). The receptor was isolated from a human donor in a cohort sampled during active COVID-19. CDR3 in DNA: TGTGCCAGCAGCCGAGGGACTGCTGAAGCTTTCTTT. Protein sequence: CASSRGTAEAFF.